What follows describes a single T cell receptor beta chain. What it recognizes is unknown. Primers for the PCR totalled 60 Vbeta and 13 Jbeta. Only in-frame clones appear in the TCRdb table, and some are missing; sequencing was by immunoSEQ multiplex PCR. The sample carries 65,000 to 85,000 clones, more than 80% recorded once. This record comes from a study of cytomegalovirus exposure and HLA in healthy donors. CDR3 size: 14 residues. The germline V gene encodes CDR1 SGHTA and CDR2 FQGNSA. Trimming removed 5 bases from V and 3 bases from J, with 12 bases in between. Findings of the study overall: Cytomegalovirus status, reportedly, was diagnosed with high specificity and sensitivity by the classifier.

Sequenced input: PBMCs. The rearrangement joins TRBV7-2 to TRBJ2-3, with D tentatively TRBD1 (5 bases). The sequence was obtained from a woman aged 30 to 39 in good health and CMV-seronegative. DNA for the CDR3: TGTGCCAGCAGCGGAAACAGGTGGACAGATACGCAGTATTTT. Its protein is CASSGNRWTDTQYF.